The 10 T cell receptor beta chains below all came from one sample that was sequenced in a study of shared clonotypes between healthy human individuals (dated by TCRdb to the early 2020s). Library preparation was by the immunoSEQ multiplex PCR assay. TCRdb took this table from immuneACCESS and kept in-frame rearrangements with V and J called. Such tables lack part of the clones; where checked against another copy, unresolved V genes explain under half of the gap, and the rest is unexplained. The table for this sample lists hundreds of thousands of clones; 98% of them were counted only once. The top ten clones comprise more than 0.3% of the sample. CD8 naive samples were obtained by positive selection for CCR7 among CD45RO-negative cells, yielding a CD45RA+CCR7+ population from which TemRA cells were excluded. The sequenced material came from naive CD8+ T cells sorted from blood. Reading the label with the study, this specimen's cell subset or site is: CD45RA+CCR7+. The receptors derive from a man aged 30 to 45 in good health.

This chain uses TRBV29-1 with TRBJ2-5; D gene ambiguous. Germline CDR1 is SQVTM and CDR2 is ANQGSEA. This CDR3 region has 11 residues. Trimming cost V 5 bases and J 0 bases, with 4 bases left between them. The DNA for the CDR3 is TGCAGCGTTAAGGACCAAGAGACCCAGTACTTC. Protein sequence: CSVKDQETQYF.

This chain connects TRBV11-2 to TRBJ2-2; TRBD2 agrees at 7 bases. The J segment lost 0 bases and the V segment lost 5 bases, leaving 9 bases of the junction unmatched. This CDR3 spans 17 amino acids. Germline CDR1 reads SGHAT; CDR2 reads FQNNGV. CDR3 sequence reads: CASSVAGAPANTGELFF. DNA for the CDR3: TGTGCCAGCAGCGTCGCGGGAGCTCCTGCGAACACCGGGGAGCTGTTTTTT.

This clone has just one count. V and J are TRBV7-9 and TRBJ2-1; D not resolved. The germline gives CDR1 SEHNR, CDR2 FQNEAQ (reference sequence). This CDR3 comprises 13 residues. Trimming took off 1 base at V and 7 bases at J, with 8 bases between the two ends. The CDR3 DNA follows: TGTGCCAGCAGCTTAGTAGTTAAAAATGAGCAGTTCTTC. The encoded protein is CASSLVVKNEQFF.

The rearrangement links TRBV5-6 to TRBJ2-4, with D unclear. Between the trimmed V and J ends, which lost 3 bases and 2 bases, there was a span of 6 bases. The germline V gene has CDR1 SGHDT and CDR2 YYEEEE. This CDR3 spans 13 amino acids. CDR3 sequence: CASSWLTKNIQYF. In DNA form, the CDR3 reads TGTGCCAGCAGCTGGTTAACCAAAAACATTCAGTACTTC.

Note on this clone: Other DNA sequences in this sample translate to the same CDR3. This chain links TRBV29-1 with TRBJ2-7; TRBD2 matches at 7 bases. V trimming: 4 bases; J trimming: 0 bases; junction bases outside the gene matches: 3. CDR3 length: 13 amino acids. Germline lookup yields CDR1 SQVTM and CDR2 ANQGSEA. This chain's CDR3 is CSVVREDSYEQYF. CDR3 DNA: TGCAGCGTTGTTCGGGAGGACTCCTACGAGCAGTACTTC.

This chain links TRBV7-6 with TRBJ2-3; 8 bases fit TRBD2. Trimming took 8 bases from V and 3 from J; bases not matched to a gene: 10. The CDR3 is made up of 15 amino acids. The V gene's germline CDR1 is SGHVS and CDR2 FNYEAQ. The CDR3 nucleotides read TGTGCCAGCGTTAGAACGGGAGGGCTGACAGATACGCAGTATTTT. Protein product: CASVRTGGLTDTQYF.

The chain uses TRBV7-9 and TRBJ2-7; D is possibly TRBD2 (5 bases). Germline CDR1 is SEHNR and CDR2 is FQNEAQ (reference sequence). Trimming shortened V by 5 bases and J by 3 bases, and 11 bases separated the two germline ends. The CDR3 runs to 13 residues. The DNA of the CDR3 is TGTGCCAGCAGCCAGACGGGGAGCTACGAGCAGTACTTC. This sequence encodes CASSQTGSYEQYF.

The chain couples TRBV15 to TRBJ2-7; D possibly corresponds to TRBD1 (6 bases). Germline loops: CDR1 LNHNV, CDR2 YYDKDF (reference sequence). The V end was cut by 4 bases, the J end by 6 bases, with 10 bases between. The CDR3 has 12 residues. The CDR3 loop reads CATSIRGSEQYF. CDR3 bases: TGTGCCACCAGCATCAGGGGTTCCGAGCAGTACTTC.

This chain uses TRBV10-3 with TRBJ2-1; a possible D gene is TRBD2 (5 bases). Germline CDR1 ENHRY, CDR2 SYGVKD. Trimming removed 11 bases at V and 9 bases at J, with 23 bases between. CDR3 size: 14 residues. The CDR3 spells CASNNTGEFIEQFF. In DNA, the CDR3 is TGTGCCTCGAACAACACCGGGGAATTCATTGAGCAGTTCTTC.

The chain employs TRBV28 and TRBJ2-1, with 7 bases identical to TRBD2. The CDR3 is 11 residues long. Per germline, CDR1 MDHEN and CDR2 SYDVKM. V trimming: 8 bases; J trimming: 8 bases; junction bases outside the gene matches: 3. The CDR3 bases are TGTGCCAGCGGGGGGGGTCATGAGCAGTTCTTC. Amino acids: CASGGGHEQFF.